This T cell receptor beta chain was captured by sequencing in a study of cytomegalovirus exposure and HLA in healthy donors. Germline values: CDR1 KGHSH, CDR2 LQKENI. V lost 0 bases and J 4 bases, leaving 7 bases between the germline ends. The CDR3 is 14 amino acids. Study results and caveats: A later analysis found common viral pathogens apparently linked to several of the most significant clusters. A reported reduction in N-insertions relative to the roughly 710-donor mean was seen in an Asian-associated ancestry cluster in a later analysis. About 87% or about 30% of the time was how often most TCR beta V segments were productive, according to an earlier analysis.

Comment on this clone: The antigen is unknown.

In the PCR, 60 Vbeta and 13 Jbeta primers were used. As processed by the authors: In a later analysis, some 11 million of approximately 81 million unique beta chains occurred in at least two donors. Some clones are missing from TCRdb's copy, which holds only in-frame ones; the method was immunoSEQ multiplex PCR. That table furnishes V, J and clone size, whereas the DNA furnished D and trimming. The table lists 150,000 to 200,000 clones, approximately 70% of them singletons. The TCR sequence derives from a human donor in good health. Sequencing input: PBMCs. The chain has TRBV18 and TRBJ1-5; TRBD1 is a possible D gene (6 bases). The CDR3, as DNA: TGTGCCAGCTCACCACCGGGACAAAATCAGCCCCAGCATTTT. Protein sequence: CASSPPGQNQPQHF.